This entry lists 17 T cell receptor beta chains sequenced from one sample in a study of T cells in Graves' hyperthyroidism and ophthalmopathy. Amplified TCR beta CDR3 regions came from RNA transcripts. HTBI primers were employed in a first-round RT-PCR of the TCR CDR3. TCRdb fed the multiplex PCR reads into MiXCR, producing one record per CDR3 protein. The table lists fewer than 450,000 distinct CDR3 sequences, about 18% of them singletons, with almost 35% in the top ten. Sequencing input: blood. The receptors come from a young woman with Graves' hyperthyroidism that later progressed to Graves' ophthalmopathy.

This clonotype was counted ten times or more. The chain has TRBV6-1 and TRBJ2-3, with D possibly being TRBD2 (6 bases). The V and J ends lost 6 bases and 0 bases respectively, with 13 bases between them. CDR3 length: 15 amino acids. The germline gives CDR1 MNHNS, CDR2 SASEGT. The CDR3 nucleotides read TGTGCCAGCAGCGAACCGGGACTTAGCACAGATACGCAGTATTTT. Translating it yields CASSEPGLSTDTQYF.

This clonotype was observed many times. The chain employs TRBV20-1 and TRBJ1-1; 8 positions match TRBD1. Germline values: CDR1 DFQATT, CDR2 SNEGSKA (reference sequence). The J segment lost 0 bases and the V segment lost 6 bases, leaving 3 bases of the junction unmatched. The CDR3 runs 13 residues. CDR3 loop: CSAGTGLNTEAFF. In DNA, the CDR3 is TGCAGTGCCGGGACAGGATTGAACACTGAAGCTTTCTTT.

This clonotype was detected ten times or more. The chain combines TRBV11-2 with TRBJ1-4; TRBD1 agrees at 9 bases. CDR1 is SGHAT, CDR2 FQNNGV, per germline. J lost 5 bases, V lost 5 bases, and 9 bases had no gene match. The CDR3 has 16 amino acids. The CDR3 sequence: CASSQFVTGGNEKLFF. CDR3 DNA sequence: TGTGCCAGCAGCCAATTTGTTACAGGGGGCAATGAAAAACTGTTTTTT.

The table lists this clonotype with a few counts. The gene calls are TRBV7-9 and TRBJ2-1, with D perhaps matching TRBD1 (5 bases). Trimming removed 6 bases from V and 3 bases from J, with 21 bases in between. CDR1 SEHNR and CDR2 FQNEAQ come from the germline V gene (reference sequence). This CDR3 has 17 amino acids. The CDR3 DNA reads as TGTGCCAGCAGAGATCCAGGGCTCCACCAAAACTACAATGAGCAGTTCTTC. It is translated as CASRDPGLHQNYNEQFF.

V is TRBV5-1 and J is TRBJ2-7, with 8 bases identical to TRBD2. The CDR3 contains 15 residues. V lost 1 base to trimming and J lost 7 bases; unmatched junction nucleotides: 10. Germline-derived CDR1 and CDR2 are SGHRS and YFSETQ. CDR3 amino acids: CASSLKADGGGEQYF. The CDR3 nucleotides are TGCGCCAGCAGCTTGAAAGCAGACGGGGGGGGAGAGCAGTACTTC. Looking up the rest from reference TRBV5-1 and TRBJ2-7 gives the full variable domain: KAGVTQTPRYLIKTRGQQVTLSCSPISGHRSVSWYQQTPGQGLQFLFEYFSETQRNKGNFPGRFSGRQFSNSRSEMNVSTLELGDSALYLCASSLKADGGGEQYFGPGTRLTVT.

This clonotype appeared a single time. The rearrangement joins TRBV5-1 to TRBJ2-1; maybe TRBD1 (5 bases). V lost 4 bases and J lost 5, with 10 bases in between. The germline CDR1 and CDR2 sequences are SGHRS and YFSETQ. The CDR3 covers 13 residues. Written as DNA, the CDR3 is TGCGCCAGCAGCCTTGGACAACACAATGAGCAGTTCTTC. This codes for CASSLGQHNEQFF.

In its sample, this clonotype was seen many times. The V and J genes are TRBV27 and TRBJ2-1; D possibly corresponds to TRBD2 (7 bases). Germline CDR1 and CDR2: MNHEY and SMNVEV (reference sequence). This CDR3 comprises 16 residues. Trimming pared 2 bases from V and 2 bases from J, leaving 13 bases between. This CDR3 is CASSLRGGDPYNEQFF. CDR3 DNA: TGTGCCAGCAGTTTAAGAGGGGGGGACCCCTACAATGAGCAGTTCTTC.

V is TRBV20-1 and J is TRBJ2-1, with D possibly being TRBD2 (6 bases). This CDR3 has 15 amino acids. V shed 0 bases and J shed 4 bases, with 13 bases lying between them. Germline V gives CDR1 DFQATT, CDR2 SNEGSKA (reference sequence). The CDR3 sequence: CSARDRGGDYNEQFF. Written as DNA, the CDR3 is TGCAGTGCTAGAGATAGGGGCGGGGATTACAATGAGCAGTTCTTC.

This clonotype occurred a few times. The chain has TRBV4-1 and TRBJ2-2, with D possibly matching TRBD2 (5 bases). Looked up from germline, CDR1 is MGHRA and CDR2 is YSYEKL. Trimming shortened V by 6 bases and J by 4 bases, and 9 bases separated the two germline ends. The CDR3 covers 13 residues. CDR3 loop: CASRVEGTGELFF. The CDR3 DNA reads TGCGCCAGCAGAGTCGAGGGCACCGGGGAGCTGTTTTTT.

The CDR3 region is CASSIRANYEQYF. The CDR3 DNA sequence: TGTGCCAGCAGCATAAGGGCCAACTACGAGCAGTACTTC. The rearrangement links TRBV13 to TRBJ2-7; D gene ambiguous. Germline CDR1 and CDR2: PRHDT and FYEKMQ (reference sequence). Trimming removed 5 bases at V and 3 bases at J, with 11 bases between. CDR3 length: 13 residues.

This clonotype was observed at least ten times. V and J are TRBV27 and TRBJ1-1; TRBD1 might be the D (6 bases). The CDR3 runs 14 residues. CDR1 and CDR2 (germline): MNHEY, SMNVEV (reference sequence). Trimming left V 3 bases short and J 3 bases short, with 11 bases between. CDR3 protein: CASSLVGGHTEAFF. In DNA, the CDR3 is TGTGCCAGCAGTTTGGTTGGGGGGCACACTGAAGCTTTCTTT.

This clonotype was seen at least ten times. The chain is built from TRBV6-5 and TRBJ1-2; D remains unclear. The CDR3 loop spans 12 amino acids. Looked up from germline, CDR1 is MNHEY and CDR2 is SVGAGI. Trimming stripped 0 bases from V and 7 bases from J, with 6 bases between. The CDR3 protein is CASSYSNSGYTF. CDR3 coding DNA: TGTGCCAGCAGTTACTCGAACAGTGGCTACACCTTC.

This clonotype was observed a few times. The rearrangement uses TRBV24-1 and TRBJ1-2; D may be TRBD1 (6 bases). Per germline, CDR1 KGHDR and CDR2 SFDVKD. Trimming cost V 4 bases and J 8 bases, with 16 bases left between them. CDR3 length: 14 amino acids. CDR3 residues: CATSEPDRWGGYTF. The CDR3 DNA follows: TGTGCCACCAGTGAGCCTGACAGGTGGGGAGGCTACACCTTC.

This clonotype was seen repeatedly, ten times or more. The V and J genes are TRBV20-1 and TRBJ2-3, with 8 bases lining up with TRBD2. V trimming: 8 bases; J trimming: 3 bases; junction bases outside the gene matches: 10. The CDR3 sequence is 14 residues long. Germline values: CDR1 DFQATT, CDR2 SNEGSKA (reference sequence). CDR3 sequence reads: CSLSSGGWTDTQYF. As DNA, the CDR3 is TGCAGTCTATCGTCGGGGGGGTGGACAGATACGCAGTATTTT.

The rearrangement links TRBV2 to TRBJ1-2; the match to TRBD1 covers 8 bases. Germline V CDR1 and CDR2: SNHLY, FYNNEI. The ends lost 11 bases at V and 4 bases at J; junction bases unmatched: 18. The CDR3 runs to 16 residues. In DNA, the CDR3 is TGTGCCCTTTTACAGTTGGGACAGGACACACCCTATGGCTACACCTTC. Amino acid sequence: CALLQLGQDTPYGYTF.

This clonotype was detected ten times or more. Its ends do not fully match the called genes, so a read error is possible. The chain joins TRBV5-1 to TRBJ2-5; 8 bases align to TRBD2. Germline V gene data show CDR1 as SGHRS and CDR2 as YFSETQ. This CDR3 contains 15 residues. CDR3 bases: TGTGCCAGCAGCTTGGCTGCCGGACTAGCAGAGACCCAGTACTTC. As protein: CASSLAAGLAETQYF. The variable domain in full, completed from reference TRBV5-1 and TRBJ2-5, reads KAGVTQTPRYLIKTRGQQVTLSCSPISGHRSVSWYQQTPGQGLQFLFEYFSETQRNKGNFPGRFSGRQFSNSRSEMNVSTLELGDSALYLCASSLAAGLAETQYFGPGTRLLVL.

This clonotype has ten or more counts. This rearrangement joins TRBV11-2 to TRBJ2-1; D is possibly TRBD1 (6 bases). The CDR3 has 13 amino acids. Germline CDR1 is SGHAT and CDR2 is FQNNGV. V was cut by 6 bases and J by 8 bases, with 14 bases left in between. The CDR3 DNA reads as TGTGCCAGCAGGGGAGACAGGCGCTATGAGCAGTTCTTC. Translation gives CASRGDRRYEQFF.